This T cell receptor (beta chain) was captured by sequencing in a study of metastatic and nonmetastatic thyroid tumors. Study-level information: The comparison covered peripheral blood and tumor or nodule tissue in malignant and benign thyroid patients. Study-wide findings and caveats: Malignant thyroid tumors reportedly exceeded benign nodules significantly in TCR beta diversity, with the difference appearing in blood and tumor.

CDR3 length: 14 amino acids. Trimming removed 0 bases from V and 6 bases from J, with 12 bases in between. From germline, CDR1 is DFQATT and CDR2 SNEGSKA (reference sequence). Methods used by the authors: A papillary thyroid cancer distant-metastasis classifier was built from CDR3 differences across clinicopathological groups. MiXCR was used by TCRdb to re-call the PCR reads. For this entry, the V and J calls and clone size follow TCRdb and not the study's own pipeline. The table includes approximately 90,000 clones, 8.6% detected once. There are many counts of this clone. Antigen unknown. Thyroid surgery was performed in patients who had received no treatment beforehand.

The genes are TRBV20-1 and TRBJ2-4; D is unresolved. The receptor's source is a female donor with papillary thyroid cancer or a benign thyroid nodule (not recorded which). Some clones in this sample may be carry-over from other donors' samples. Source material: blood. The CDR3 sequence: CSARDPTVRNIQYF. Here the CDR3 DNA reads TGCAGTGCTAGAGATCCAACAGTGAGAAACATTCAGTACTTC.